A single sample is the source of the 17 T cell receptor beta chains below, sequenced in a study of chronic HIV infection and antiretroviral therapy. One entry per CDR3 protein results from TCRdb running MiXCR on the 5' RACE reads. This sample has 25,000 to 35,000 distinct CDR3 sequences, with 8% to 10% found just once. The sequenced material came from peripheral blood. The receptors were sampled from an adult who had HIV and had not received antiretroviral therapy, or was an uninfected healthy control (not recorded which).

This clonotype has a count of ten or more. The chain links TRBV18 to TRBJ2-7, with TRBD1 as a possible D gene (7 bases). Trimming removed 4 bases from V and 3 bases from J, with 16 bases in between. This CDR3 region has 15 residues. Per the germline V gene, CDR1 is KGHSH and CDR2 is LQKENI. The CDR3, as DNA: TGTGCCAGCTCACGAATGACAGGGAGGAACTACGAGCAGTACTTC. It specifies CASSRMTGRNYEQYF.

This clonotype was seen a handful of times. The chain has TRBV4-1 and TRBJ2-3, with D unclear. V was trimmed by 0 bases and J by 2 bases, leaving 12 bases between them. CDR3 length: 16 amino acids. Looked up from germline, CDR1 is MGHRA and CDR2 is YSYEKL. The DNA of the CDR3 is TGCGCCAGCAGCCAAGACGGATCGGCTACCACAGATACGCAGTATTTT. This encodes CASSQDGSATTDTQYF.

There are a few counts of this clonotype. The V gene is TRBV7-6, the J gene TRBJ2-7, with 9 bases aligning to TRBD1. The germline gives CDR1 SGHVS, CDR2 FNYEAQ. V was pared by 5 bases and J by 3 bases, with 5 bases of the junction left unmatched. The CDR3 spans 14 residues. The CDR3 loop reads CASSPQGANYEQYF. CDR3 bases: TGTGCCAGCAGCCCACAGGGGGCGAACTACGAGCAGTACTTC.

The table lists this clonotype with a few counts. This chain links TRBV11-1 with TRBJ2-3; D may be TRBD1 or TRBD2 (5 bases each). The CDR3 has 14 residues. V lost 3 bases and J 0 bases, leaving 7 bases between the germline ends. Germline CDR1 SGHAT, CDR2 FQDESV (reference sequence). This CDR3 is CASSFRDSTDTQYF. In DNA form, the CDR3 reads TGTGCCAGCAGCTTCAGGGACAGCACAGATACGCAGTATTTT.

This clonotype has a count of ten or more. This chain joins TRBV29-1 and TRBJ2-3, with D perhaps matching TRBD1 or TRBD2 (6 bases each). The germline CDR1 and CDR2 sequences are SQVTM and ANQGSEA. This CDR3 is 14 amino acids long. V was clipped by 6 bases and J by 4 bases, with 17 bases between them. CDR3 bases: TGCAGCGTGGTGGGGGGCGGTTTGCCAGATACGCAGTATTTT. Protein product: CSVVGGGLPDTQYF.

J is TRBJ2-5 and V is TRBV2; the match to TRBD2 covers 8 bases. Losses at the gene ends were 7 bases for V and 5 bases for J; bases not matched to a gene: 9. The CDR3 length is 14 residues. Germline loops: CDR1 SNHLY, CDR2 FYNNEI. The CDR3 coding sequence is TGTGCCAGCAAAACGAGCGGGAGCGAGGAGACCCAGTACTTC. It codes for CASKTSGSEETQYF. The full variable domain, in which reference TRBV2 and TRBJ2-5 provide the parts outside the CDR3, is EPEVTQTPSHQVTQMGQEVILRCVPISNHLYFYWYRQILGQKVEFLVSFYNNEISEKSEIFDDQFSVERPDGSNFTLKIRSTKLEDSAMYFCASKTSGSEETQYFGPGTRLLVL.

This clonotype was seen a few times. The rearrangement joins TRBV3-1 to TRBJ1-1, with unresolved D. Germline V lookup: CDR1 LGHDT, CDR2 YNNKEL (reference sequence). The CDR3 extends over 13 amino acids. Trimming removed 1 base at V and 1 base at J, with 4 bases between. The CDR3 nucleotides read TGTGCCAGCAGCCAAGTCTCGAACACTGAAGCTTTCTTT. This sequence encodes CASSQVSNTEAFF.

The chain employs TRBV2 and TRBJ1-1; TRBD1 matches at 7 bases. V lost 7 bases and J lost 3; bases outside the gene matches: 8. Looked up from germline, CDR1 is SNHLY and CDR2 is FYNNEI. The length of the CDR3 is 14 residues. CDR3 sequence (DNA): TGTGCCAGCACCCGGACAGGCTCCTACACTGAAGCTTTCTTT. Amino acids: CASTRTGSYTEAFF. Based on the CDR3 plus reference TRBV2 and TRBJ1-1, the full variable domain is EPEVTQTPSHQVTQMGQEVILRCVPISNHLYFYWYRQILGQKVEFLVSFYNNEISEKSEIFDDQFSVERPDGSNFTLKIRSTKLEDSAMYFCASTRTGSYTEAFFGQGTRLTVV.

The chain links TRBV7-9 to TRBJ1-2; tentative D call: TRBD1 (6 bases). The CDR3 covers 15 residues. Germline CDR1 reads SEHNR; CDR2 reads FQNEAQ (reference sequence). V was trimmed by 5 bases and J by 5 bases, leaving 18 bases between them. For the CDR3, the DNA is TGTGCCAGCAGCCATGGACAGTTGGAGGGATATGGCTACACCTTC. It specifies CASSHGQLEGYGYTF.

The chain uses TRBV10-3 and TRBJ2-1; tentative D call: TRBD1 (6 bases). The CDR3 has 11 residues. V lost 8 bases and J lost 7, with 9 bases in between. From germline, CDR1 is ENHRY and CDR2 SYGVKD. This chain's CDR3 is CAIGRGNEQFF. In nucleotides, the CDR3 is TGTGCCATCGGCAGGGGTAATGAGCAGTTCTTC.

As regards this clonotype: A much larger clone sits a single nucleotide away, making a read error possible. The chain carries TRBV7-9 and TRBJ2-2; 7 nucleotides align to TRBD1. Germline lookup yields CDR1 SEHNR and CDR2 FQNEAQ (reference sequence). V shed 4 bases and J 3 bases; nucleotides not matched to a gene: 11. There are 17 residues in the CDR3. DNA for the CDR3: TGTGCCAGCAGCTCCCGAGGACAGGAGCAGGACACCGGGGAGCTGTTTTTT. It codes for CASSSRGQEQDTGELFF.

In this sample, this clonotype turned up many times. CDR3 nucleotides: TGCGCCAGCAGACGGGGACTAGCGGAGAAAGAGCAGTTCTTC. This gives the protein CASRRGLAEKEQFF. The chain uses TRBV10-2 and TRBJ2-1; 11 nucleotides line up with TRBD2. CDR1 WSHSY and CDR2 SAAADI come from the germline V gene. V lost 6 bases and J lost 10; bases outside the gene matches: 8. The CDR3 extends over 14 amino acids.

This clonotype has ten or more counts. The gene calls are TRBV29-1 and TRBJ2-7; the D gene is possibly TRBD1 (5 bases). In germline, CDR1 is SQVTM, CDR2 ANQGSEA. The length of the CDR3 is 11 residues. Trimming left V 7 bases short and J 3 bases short, with 10 bases between. In nucleotides, the CDR3 is TGCAGCGCCGGCAGGGACTACGAGCAGTACTTC. Protein product: CSAGRDYEQYF.

Ten or more counts support this clonotype. This chain connects TRBV2 to TRBJ1-1; perhaps TRBD1 as D (5 bases). The V gene's germline CDR1 is SNHLY and CDR2 FYNNEI. The CDR3 runs to 14 residues. Trimming removed 3 bases at V and 4 bases at J, with 12 bases between. The CDR3 region has the DNA TGTGCCAGCAGTGACCAGGGCCCGGTCACTGAAGCTTTCTTT. Its protein product is CASSDQGPVTEAFF.

Ten or more counts support this clonotype. The V call is TRBV2, the J call TRBJ2-2, with D perhaps matching TRBD2 (7 bases). Germline CDR1 SNHLY, CDR2 FYNNEI. There are 15 residues in the CDR3. The V gene lost 3 bases and the J gene lost 6 bases, with 14 bases spanning the gap. Here the CDR3 reads CASSDVGGPSGELFF. In nucleotides, the CDR3 is TGTGCCAGCAGTGATGTCGGGGGGCCTTCCGGGGAGCTGTTTTTT.

This clonotype was counted only a few times. CDR3 bases: TGTGCCAGCAGTCCGAAAATTAGCTCCTACAATGAGCAGTTCTTC. Translation gives CASSPKISSYNEQFF. The gene calls are TRBV6-4 and TRBJ2-1; the D is unclear. The CDR3 is made up of 15 amino acids. V lost 5 bases and J lost 0, with 11 bases in between. CDR1 MRHNA and CDR2 SNTAGT come from the germline V gene.

In this sample, this clonotype turned up a few times. The rearrangement uses TRBV6-5 and TRBJ1-3, with a possible D match to TRBD1 (6 bases). V shed 2 bases and J shed 0 bases, with 8 bases lying between them. The CDR3 extends over 15 amino acids. Germline CDR1 and CDR2: MNHEY and SVGAGI. In DNA form, the CDR3 reads TGTGCCAGCAGTTACCAGGGGAGCTCTGGAAACACCATATATTTT. It encodes CASSYQGSSGNTIYF.